The T cell receptor (beta chain) described here comes from a study of T cell responses to AZD1222 COVID-19 vaccine. The overall study: Second-dose intervals near 4 or 12 weeks were combined.

Clones were read by immunoSEQ multiplex PCR, and TCRdb kept only the in-frame ones, dropping some. Of some 94,000 clones in the sample, more than 90% are singletons; the top ten hold 10% to 15%. Of note for this clone: The target antigen is unknown.

Broader study findings: Two doses of AZD1222 preceded a rise in Spike-specific TCR breadth and depth. With dominance at 160-218 and 743-854, vaccine-associated CD4 TCRs spanned spike.

The receptor comes from an adult in good health. This specimen consisted of peripheral blood, obtained on day 0 of AZD1222 vaccination.

The CDR3 region is CASSRRTGGQPQHF. CDR3 nucleotides: TGTGCCAGCAGCCGCCGGACAGGGGGACAGCCCCAGCATTTT. The V and J genes are TRBV6-6 and TRBJ1-5; TRBD1 aligns across 10 bases. The CDR3 spans 14 residues. Germline values: CDR1 MNHNY, CDR2 SVGAGI (reference sequence). Unmatched junction bases numbered 6, after V lost 6 bases and J lost 7 bases.